These 11 T cell receptor beta chains were all obtained from the same sample, sequenced in a study of HIV-infected children after antiretroviral therapy interruption. The treatment: PENTA 11 planned treatment interruption arm or continuous ART arm. Unique molecular identifiers were included in an RNA-based 3' RACE TCR library. TCRdb reprocessed the 3' RACE reads with MiXCR, giving one entry per CDR3 protein. The table shows about 46,000 distinct CDR3 sequences, with about 4.3% occurring only once. Source: CD45RA+ CD4+ T cells from PBMCs, pooled from several time points, taken from a donor given antiretroviral therapy, either interrupted or continuous. Described subset: naive CD4+ CD45RA+ CD45RO- T cells. Receptor source: a pool of human donors with HIV.

The sample holds many counts of this clonotype. The genes are TRBV6-2 or TRBV6-3 and TRBJ1-6; the D is unclear. V was cut by 4 bases and J by 12 bases, with 10 bases left in between. From germline, CDR1 is MNHEY and CDR2 SVGEGT. The CDR3 extends over 12 amino acids. CDR3 amino acids: CASSSWAQPLHF. Here the CDR3 DNA reads TGTGCCAGCAGTTCGTGGGCCCAACCCCTCCACTTT.

This clonotype occurred many times. The J gene is TRBJ2-7, the V gene TRBV10-3, with a possible D match to TRBD2 (6 bases). The V gene lost 4 bases and the J gene lost 2 bases, with 6 bases spanning the gap. Germline lookup yields CDR1 ENHRY and CDR2 SYGVKD. The CDR3 totals 12 residues. CDR3 DNA sequence: TGTGCCATCAGTGGGGGGGCCTACGAGCAGTACTTC. Residues: CAISGGAYEQYF.

This clonotype was counted many times. The chain is built from TRBV14 and TRBJ2-4, with D unclear. The V and J ends lost 0 bases and 6 bases respectively, with 9 bases between them. The CDR3 has 14 residues. CDR1 is SGHDN and CDR2 is FVKESK in the germline V gene. CDR3 DNA sequence: TGTGCCAGCAGCCAAGATAGCAGAGGAAACATTCAGTACTTC. Protein: CASSQDSRGNIQYF.

The chain is built from TRBV12-3 or TRBV12-4 and TRBJ2-1, with TRBD2 matching over 8 bases. The CDR3 is 15 amino acids. The ends lost 2 bases at V and 8 bases at J; junction bases unmatched: 8. The CDR3 nucleotides read TGTGCCAGCAGTTTAAGCGGGGGCGGATTGGATGAGCAGTTCTTC. Translated, it gives CASSLSGGGLDEQFF.

This clonotype has at least ten counts. This chain connects TRBV9 to TRBJ1-2, with D possibly matching TRBD1 (5 bases). The CDR3 has 12 residues. The ends were cut back, 7 bases at V and 5 bases at J, with 12 bases in the middle. CDR1 is SGDLS and CDR2 is YYNGEE in the germline V gene. DNA of the CDR3: TGTGCCAGCTGGACAAGTTTTTATGGCTACACCTTC. This sequence encodes CASWTSFYGYTF.

This clonotype was seen ten or more times. Germline and junction disagree at one end, which may indicate a read error. The CDR3, as DNA: TGCGCCAGCTCGCCGCCCTCCGACGAGCAGTACTTC. Translating gives CASSPPSDEQYF. The chain couples TRBV5-1 to TRBJ2-7; D remains ambiguous. The CDR3 is made up of 12 amino acids. CDR1 is SGHRS and CDR2 is YFSETQ in the germline V gene.

There are a few counts of this clonotype. The chain couples TRBV20-1 to TRBJ2-3, with 11 bases that match TRBD2. The J segment lost 4 bases and the V segment lost 6 bases, leaving 9 bases of the junction unmatched. CDR3 length equals 15 residues. The germline CDR1 and CDR2 sequences are DFQATT and SNEGSKA (reference sequence). The CDR3 DNA is TGCAGTGCCACCCTTCTAGCGGGGGGTGCAGATACGCAGTATTTT. It yields the protein CSATLLAGGADTQYF.

This clonotype was seen at least ten times. The rearrangement links TRBV29-1 to TRBJ1-1; D is unresolved. The germline V gene has CDR1 SQVTM and CDR2 ANQGSEA. CDR3 length: 12 residues. Deletions cut 4 bases from V and 0 bases from J, with 6 bases between. The CDR3 protein is CSVVYLNTEAFF. The CDR3 bases are TGCAGCGTTGTGTACCTGAACACTGAAGCTTTCTTT.

This clonotype has ten or more counts. V gene TRBV20-1 combines with J gene TRBJ2-7, with D perhaps TRBD1 (6 bases). With 6 bases removed from V and 2 bases from J, the gap between germline ends came to 14 bases. The CDR3 has 13 amino acids. Germline V gene lookup returns CDR1 DFQATT and CDR2 SNEGSKA (reference sequence). The CDR3 bases are TGCAGTGCCCCCGGGACAAAGACCTACGAGCAGTACTTC. This gives the protein CSAPGTKTYEQYF.

This clonotype was recorded at least ten times. The chain carries TRBV7-9 and TRBJ2-1, with D possibly TRBD1 on 6 matching bases. CDR1 SEHNR and CDR2 FQNEAQ come from the germline V gene (reference sequence). Trimming removed 1 base from V and 5 bases from J, with 18 bases in between. The length of the CDR3 is 17 residues. CDR3 in amino acids: CASSLGSGGFIDNEQFF. For the CDR3, the DNA is TGTGCCAGCAGCTTAGGTAGTGGGGGCTTCATCGACAATGAGCAGTTCTTC.

This clonotype was seen more than once but under ten times. The chain joins TRBV25-1 to TRBJ2-3; D uncertain. Germline loops: CDR1 MGHDK, CDR2 SYGVNS. The CDR3 length is 13 residues. The V end lost 4 bases, the J end lost 6 bases, and 11 bases lay between the germline ends. CDR3 DNA sequence: TGTGCCAGCAGTGGCGACGGGTGGGATACGCAGTATTTT. Amino acids: CASSGDGWDTQYF.